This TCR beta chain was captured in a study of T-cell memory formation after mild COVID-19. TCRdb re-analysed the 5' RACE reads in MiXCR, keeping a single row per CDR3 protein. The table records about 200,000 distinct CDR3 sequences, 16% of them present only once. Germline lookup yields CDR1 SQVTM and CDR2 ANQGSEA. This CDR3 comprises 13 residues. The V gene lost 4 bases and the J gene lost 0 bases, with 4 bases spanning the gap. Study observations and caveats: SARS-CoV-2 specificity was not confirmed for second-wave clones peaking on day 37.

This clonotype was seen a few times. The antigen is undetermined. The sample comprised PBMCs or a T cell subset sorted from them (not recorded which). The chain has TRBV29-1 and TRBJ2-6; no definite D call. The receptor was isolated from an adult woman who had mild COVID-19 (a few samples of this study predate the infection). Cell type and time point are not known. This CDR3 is CSVGFSGANVLTF. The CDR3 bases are TGCAGCGTTGGCTTCTCTGGGGCCAACGTCCTGACTTTC.